This T cell receptor (beta chain) was sequenced during a study of identical twins. This CDR3 has 17 residues. Germline V gene data show CDR1 as SGHRS and CDR2 as YFSETQ. TCRdb processed the 5' RACE reads anew with MiXCR; each CDR3 protein has one entry. The table has 1,800,000 or so distinct CDR3 sequences, 25% to 35% seen once; the top ten hold about 0.3%. This sequence originates from a newborn girl in good health. Source material: cord blood. This chain uses TRBV5-1 with TRBJ2-1; TRBD2 might be the D (6 bases). With the DNA end fitting TRBJ2-7 better, the J assignment may be wrong. CDR3 in DNA: TGCGCCAGCAGCTTGGGCAGATTGGGCGGGGCGGCAAATGAGCAGTACTTC. Amino acid sequence: CASSLGRLGGAANEQYF.